This paragraph reports one T cell receptor beta chain. Germline V lookup: CDR1 MNHEY, CDR2 SVGEGT. CDR3 length: 13 residues. V gave up 3 bases and J gave up 8 bases; unmatched junction bases: 4. In the original processing: How many nucleated cells were present was estimated from reference gene primer amplification. Measured with immunoSEQ multiplex PCR; TCRdb has only the in-frame clones, and not every one. The V and J calls and clone size are taken from that table; D and trimming were inferred from the DNA. The sample includes tens of thousands of clones, roughly 80% of them seen just once. This entry belongs to a study of blood T cell repertoires in COVID-19. Study overall: COVID-19 samples, acute and convalescent, were from the United States, Italy and Spain. PBMCs, B-cell-depleted T cells, or T cells provided the cDNA or gDNA that made up the material.

The V gene is TRBV6-2 or TRBV6-3, the J gene TRBJ2-1; 7 bases line up with TRBD2. Material for sequencing was peripheral blood. The sequence came from an older woman with acute or convalescent COVID-19. The CDR3 nucleotides read TGTGCCAGCAGTTATGGGGGGGTGGATGAGCAGTTCTTC. Amino acids: CASSYGGVDEQFF.